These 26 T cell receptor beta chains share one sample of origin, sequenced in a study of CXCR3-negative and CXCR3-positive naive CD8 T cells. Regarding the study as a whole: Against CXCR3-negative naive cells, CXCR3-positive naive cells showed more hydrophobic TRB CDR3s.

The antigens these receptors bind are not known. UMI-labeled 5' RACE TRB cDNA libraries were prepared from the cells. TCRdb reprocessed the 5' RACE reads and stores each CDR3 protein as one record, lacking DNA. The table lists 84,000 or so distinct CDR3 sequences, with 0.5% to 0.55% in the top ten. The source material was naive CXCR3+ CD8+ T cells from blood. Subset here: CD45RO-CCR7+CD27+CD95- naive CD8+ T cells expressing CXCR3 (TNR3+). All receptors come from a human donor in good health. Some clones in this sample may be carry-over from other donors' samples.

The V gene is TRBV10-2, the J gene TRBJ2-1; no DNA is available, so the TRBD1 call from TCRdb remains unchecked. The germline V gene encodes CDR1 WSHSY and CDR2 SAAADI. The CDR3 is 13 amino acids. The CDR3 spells CASIGGIYNEQFF.

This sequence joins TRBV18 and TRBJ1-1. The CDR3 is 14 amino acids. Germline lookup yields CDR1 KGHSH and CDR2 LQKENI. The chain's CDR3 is CASSRLDPNTEAFF.

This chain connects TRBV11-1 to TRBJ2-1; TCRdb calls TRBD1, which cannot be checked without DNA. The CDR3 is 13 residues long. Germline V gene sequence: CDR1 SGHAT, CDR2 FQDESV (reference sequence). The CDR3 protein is CASSPGTVKEQFF.

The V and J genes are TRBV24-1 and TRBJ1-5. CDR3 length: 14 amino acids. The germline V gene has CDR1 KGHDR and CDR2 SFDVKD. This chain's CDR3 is CATSDFGENQPQHF.

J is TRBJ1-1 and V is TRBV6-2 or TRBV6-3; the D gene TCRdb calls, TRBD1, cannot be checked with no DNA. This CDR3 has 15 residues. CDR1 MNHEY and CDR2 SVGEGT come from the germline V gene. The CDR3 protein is CASIAPGQWNTEAFF.

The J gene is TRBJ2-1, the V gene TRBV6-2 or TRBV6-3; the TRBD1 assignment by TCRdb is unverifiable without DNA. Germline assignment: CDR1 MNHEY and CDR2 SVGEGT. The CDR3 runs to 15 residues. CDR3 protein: CASSHRTGAYNEQFF.

CDR3 in amino acids: CASSYSGREQYF. The chain uses TRBV6-5 and TRBJ2-7; absent DNA, TCRdb's TRBD2 call cannot be checked. The CDR3 is 12 residues long. CDR1 MNHEY and CDR2 SVGAGI come from the germline V gene.

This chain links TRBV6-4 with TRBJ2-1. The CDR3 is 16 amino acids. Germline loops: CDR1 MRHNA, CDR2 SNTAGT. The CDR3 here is CASSDSWESSYNEQFF.

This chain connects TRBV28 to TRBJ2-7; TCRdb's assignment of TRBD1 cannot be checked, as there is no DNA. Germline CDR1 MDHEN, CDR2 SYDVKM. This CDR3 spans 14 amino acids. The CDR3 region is CASSLRGAFYEQYF.

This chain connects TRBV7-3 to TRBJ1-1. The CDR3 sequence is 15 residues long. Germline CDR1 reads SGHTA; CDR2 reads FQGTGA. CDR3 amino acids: CASSLLGGAGTEAFF.

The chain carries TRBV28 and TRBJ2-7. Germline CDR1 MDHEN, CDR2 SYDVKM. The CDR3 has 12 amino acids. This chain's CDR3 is CASSWVSYEQYF. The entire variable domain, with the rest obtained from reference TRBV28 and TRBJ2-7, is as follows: DVKVTQSSRYLVKRTGEKVFLECVQDMDHENMFWYRQDPGLGLRLIYFSYDVKMKEKGDIPEGYSVSREKKERFSLILESASTNQTSMYLCASSWVSYEQYFGPGTRLTVT.

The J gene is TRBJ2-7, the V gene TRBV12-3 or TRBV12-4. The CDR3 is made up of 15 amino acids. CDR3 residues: CASTNLDRGAYEQYF.

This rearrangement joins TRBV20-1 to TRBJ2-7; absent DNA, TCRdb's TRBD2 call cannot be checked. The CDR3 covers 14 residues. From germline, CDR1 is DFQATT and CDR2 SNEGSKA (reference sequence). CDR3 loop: CSARELAGVYEQYF.

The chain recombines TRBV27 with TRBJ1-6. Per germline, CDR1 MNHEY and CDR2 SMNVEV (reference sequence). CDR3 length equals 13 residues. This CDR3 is CASSVSYNSPLHF.

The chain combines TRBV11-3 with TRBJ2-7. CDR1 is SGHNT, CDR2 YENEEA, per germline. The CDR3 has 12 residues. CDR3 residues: CASSSDNYEQYF.

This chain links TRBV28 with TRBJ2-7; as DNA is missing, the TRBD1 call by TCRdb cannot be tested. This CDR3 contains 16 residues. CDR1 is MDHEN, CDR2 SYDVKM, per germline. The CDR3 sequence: CASSLWKGVLSYEQYF. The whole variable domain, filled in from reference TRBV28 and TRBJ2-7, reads DVKVTQSSRYLVKRTGEKVFLECVQDMDHENMFWYRQDPGLGLRLIYFSYDVKMKEKGDIPEGYSVSREKKERFSLILESASTNQTSMYLCASSLWKGVLSYEQYFGPGTRLTVT.

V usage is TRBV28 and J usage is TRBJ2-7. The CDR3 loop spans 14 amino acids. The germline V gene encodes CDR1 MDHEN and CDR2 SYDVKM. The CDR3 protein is CASSLVGNEYEQYF.

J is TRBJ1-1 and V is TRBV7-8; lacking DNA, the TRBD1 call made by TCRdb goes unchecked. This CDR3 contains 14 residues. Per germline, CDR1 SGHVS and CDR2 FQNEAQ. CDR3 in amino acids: CASSIKSGGTEAFF. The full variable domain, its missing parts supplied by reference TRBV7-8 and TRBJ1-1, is GAGVSQSPRYKVAKRGQDVALRCDPISGHVSLFWYQQALGQGPEFLTYFQNEAQLDKSGLPSDRFFAERPEGSVSTLKIQRTQQEDSAVYLCASSIKSGGTEAFFGQGTRLTVV.

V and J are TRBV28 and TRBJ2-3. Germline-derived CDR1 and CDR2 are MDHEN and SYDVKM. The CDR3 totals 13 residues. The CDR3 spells CASSLRTEYAQYF. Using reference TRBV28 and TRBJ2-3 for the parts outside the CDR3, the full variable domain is DVKVTQSSRYLVKRTGEKVFLECVQDMDHENMFWYRQDPGLGLRLIYFSYDVKMKEKGDIPEGYSVSREKKERFSLILESASTNQTSMYLCASSLRTEYAQYFGPGTRLTVL.

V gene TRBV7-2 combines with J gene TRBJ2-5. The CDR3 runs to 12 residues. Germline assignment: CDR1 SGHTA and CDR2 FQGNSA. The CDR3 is CASSLTPETQYF.

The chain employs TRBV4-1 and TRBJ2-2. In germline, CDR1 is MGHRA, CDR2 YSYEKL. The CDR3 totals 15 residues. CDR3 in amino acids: CASSHISPDTGELFF.

CDR3 amino acids: CASSSEAGRYEQYF. The chain has TRBV7-9 and TRBJ2-7. The CDR3 has 14 residues. Germline lookup yields CDR1 SEHNR and CDR2 FQNEAQ (reference sequence).

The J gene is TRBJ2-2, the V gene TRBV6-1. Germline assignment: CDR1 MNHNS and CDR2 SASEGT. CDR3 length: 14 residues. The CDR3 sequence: CASSEGTPTGELFF.

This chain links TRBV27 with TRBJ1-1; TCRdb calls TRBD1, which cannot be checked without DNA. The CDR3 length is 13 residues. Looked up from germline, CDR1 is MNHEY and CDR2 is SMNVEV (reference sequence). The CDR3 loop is CASRDSMNTEAFF.

The CDR3 protein is CASSPEGAGGDTQHF. The chain combines TRBV4-2 with TRBJ2-3; TCRdb's D call of TRBD1 is untestable without DNA. Germline CDR1 and CDR2: LGHNA and YNFKEQ. CDR3 size: 15 residues.

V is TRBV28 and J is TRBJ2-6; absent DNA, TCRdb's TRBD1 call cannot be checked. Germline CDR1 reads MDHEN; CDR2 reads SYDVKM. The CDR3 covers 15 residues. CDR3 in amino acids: CASSPDRAGANVLTF.